This TCR beta chain was obtained from a study of blood T cell repertoires in COVID-19. On the study more broadly: COVID-19 samples, acute and convalescent, were from the United States, Italy and Spain. T cells, B-cell-depleted T cells, or PBMCs provided the cDNA or gDNA that served as material.

Original data processing: Reference gene primers were amplified, and this amplification served to estimate nucleated cell counts. Only in-frame clones appear in the TCRdb table, and some are missing; sequencing was by immunoSEQ multiplex PCR. V, J and clone size are taken as reported in that table, and D and trimming were inferred from the DNA itself. The profile covers tens of thousands of clones, with 70% to 85% appearing a single time and roughly 2.5% taken by the ten largest. In germline, CDR1 is MRHNA, CDR2 SNTAGT. The CDR3 is 14 residues long. Trimming shortened V by 3 bases and J by 5 bases, and 11 bases separated the two germline ends.

The TCR sequence derives from a man aged 50-59 years with acute or convalescent COVID-19. Sequenced material: peripheral blood. This chain uses TRBV6-4 with TRBJ1-5; D ambiguous. The CDR3 region has the DNA TGTGCCAGCAGTGAGGAAATGGGCTATCAGCCCCAGCATTTT. Protein: CASSEEMGYQPQHF.